A selection of T cell receptor beta chains follows, all from one sample in a study of breast tumors, draining lymph nodes, adjacent tissues. Using its own MiXCR run on the multiplex PCR reads, TCRdb lists one record per CDR3 protein. The table lists 130,000 or so distinct CDR3 sequences, approximately 32% of them singletons. Material for sequencing was axillary lymph node tissue. These receptors were taken from a female donor with breast cancer. Some clones in this sample may be carry-over from other donors' samples. CDR3s include the opening cysteine and the closing phenylalanine or tryptophan. The order of the fields is clone size, D gene, V gene, J gene, CDR3 protein, CDR3 DNA. D genes are given only for firm matches. The listing skips clone size in some rows; elsewhere it reads once, few, many or a size class.

clone size: -; D gene: TRBD1; V gene: TRBV6-2/TRBV6-3; J gene: TRBJ1-5; CDR3 protein: CANRGRQSYSNQPQHF; CDR3 DNA: TGTGCCAACAGGGGCCGCCAGTCATATAGCAATCAGCCCCAGCATTTT
clone size: many; D gene: -; V gene: TRBV12-3/TRBV12-4; J gene: TRBJ2-5; CDR3 protein: CASSLTGKSVETQYF; CDR3 DNA: TGTGCCAGCAGTTTAACAGGGAAGTCGGTTGAGACCCAGTACTTC
clone size: many; D gene: TRBD1; V gene: TRBV4-2; J gene: TRBJ1-2; CDR3 protein: CASSALGDSTHYGYTF; CDR3 DNA: TGTGCCAGCAGCGCCCTCGGGGACAGCACTCACTATGGCTACACCTTC
clone size: many; D gene: -; V gene: TRBV29-1; J gene: TRBJ1-2; CDR3 protein: CSVVRLGLGGYTF; CDR3 DNA: TGCAGCGTTGTCCGTCTGGGGCTAGGAGGCTACACCTTC
clone size: many; D gene: -; V gene: TRBV5-1; J gene: TRBJ2-5; CDR3 protein: CASSFAGGPQETQYF; CDR3 DNA: TGCGCCAGCAGCTTCGCCGGGGGACCCCAAGAGACCCAGTACTTC
clone size: many; D gene: TRBD2; V gene: TRBV7-2; J gene: TRBJ2-5; CDR3 protein: CASSLTPIRGGGETQYF; CDR3 DNA: TGTGCCAGCAGCTTAACACCGATCCGCGGGGGTGGGGAGACCCAGTACTTC
clone size: -; D gene: TRBD2; V gene: TRBV24-1; J gene: TRBJ2-3; CDR3 protein: CATSVGARAGTSGTDTQYF; CDR3 DNA: TGTGCCACCAGTGTCGGCGCGAGAGCCGGGACTAGCGGTACAGATACGCAGTATTTT
clone size: -; D gene: -; V gene: TRBV7-9; J gene: TRBJ1-3; CDR3 protein: CASSLTDSNSGNTIYF; CDR3 DNA: TGTGCCAGCAGCTTAACGGACAGCAACTCTGGAAACACCATATATTTT
clone size: many; D gene: -; V gene: TRBV5-6; J gene: TRBJ2-3; CDR3 protein: CASSLAATDTQYF; CDR3 DNA: TGTGCCAGCAGCTTGGCGGCCACAGATACGCAGTATTTT
clone size: -; D gene: -; V gene: TRBV19; J gene: TRBJ1-4; CDR3 protein: CASISQAGANEKLFF; CDR3 DNA: TGTGCCAGTATCTCACAAGCCGGAGCTAATGAAAAACTGTTTTTT